This T cell receptor beta chain was found in a study of blood T cell repertoires in COVID-19. In the study overall: Samples came from the United States, Italy and Spain, spanning acute and convalescent COVID-19. Sample material is recorded as cDNA or gDNA derived from T cells, B-cell-depleted T cells, or PBMCs.

Study processing details: Amplification of reference gene primers was used by the study to estimate nucleated cell counts. Some clones are missing from TCRdb's copy, which holds only in-frame ones; the method was immunoSEQ multiplex PCR. Clone size and the V and J calls come from that table; the DNA yielded D and trimming. The profile covers 350,000 to 450,000 clones, with less than 85% appearing a single time and approximately 3.7% taken by the ten largest. The clonotype originates from a woman between 18 and 30 years old with acute or convalescent COVID-19. Sequenced input: peripheral blood.

The CDR3 reads CASSGQGFETQYF. In DNA, the CDR3 is TGTGCCAGCAGCGGACAGGGGTTCGAGACCCAGTACTTC. This chain links TRBV9 with TRBJ2-5, with TRBD1 matching 8 bases. The CDR3 sequence is 13 residues long. V lost 3 bases to trimming and J lost 5 bases; unmatched junction nucleotides: 3. The V gene's germline CDR1 is SGDLS and CDR2 YYNGEE. Using reference TRBV9 and TRBJ2-5 for the parts outside the CDR3, the full variable domain is DSGVTQTPKHLITATGQRVTLRCSPRSGDLSVYWYQQSLDQGLQFLIQYYNGEERAKGNILERFSAQQFPDLHSELNLSSLELGDSALYFCASSGQGFETQYFGPGTRLLVL.